This record looks at one TCR beta chain sequence and its context. This receptor's antigen is unknown. Nothing much larger sits one base from this clone, and base qualities are not available. The same CDR3 is also encoded by other DNA sequences in this sample. Library method: the immunoSEQ multiplex PCR assay. The multiplex PCR relied on a mix of 60 forward primers for TCR Vbeta segments and 13 reverse primers for TCR Jbeta segments. The CDR3 region of rearranged TCR beta genes was amplified from genomic DNA with a multiplex PCR assay. The amplified TCR beta libraries were sequenced on the Illumina HiSeq System as 87-base-pair reads. For the original study's pipeline: A later analysis tallied 80 million to 95 million unique TCR beta chains across the 666 repertoires, and about 12 million of those chains were shared by two or more donors. To remove PCR and sequencing errors, raw reads were error-corrected and collapsed into unique sequences using a nearest-neighbor algorithm that merged closely related sequences. V, D and J gene segments were assigned by aligning CDR3 sequences to IMGT reference sequences. For a sequence to be retained, a match of at least six nucleotides was required to both a V gene segment and a J gene segment. A rearrangement was called productive if the CDR3 had no stop codons and remained in frame with V and J, and every other rearrangement was called non-productive. CDR3 was defined by IMGT convention, running from the second conserved V-encoded cysteine to the conserved J-encoded phenylalanine. In an earlier analysis of around 540 of the donors, sequences lacking an unambiguous match to a single V gene segment were excluded. An earlier analysis of fewer than 750 of the donors classified V segments as functional when productive rearrangements were above 56.7% and as segregating when the standard deviation between donors was above 5%. A statistical classification framework was built for diagnosing cytomegalovirus status from the catalog of TCR beta chain sequences. In a later analysis, TCR nucleotide sequences were compared against IMGT/GENE-DB human TR gene sequences so that V and J genes could be assigned. The TCRdist pipeline was used in a later analysis to assign CDR3 sequences and most-parsimonious VDJ recombination scenarios. In a later analysis, each TCR beta chain was defined by its CDR3 amino acid sequence together with its V-gene family, and reads lacking a unique V-gene family were excluded. In a later analysis, 500 to 650 highly shared, low-generation-probability nucleotide sequences were removed to address suspected cross-contamination and a sequencing artifact. In a later analysis, a clonal expansion index for each public chain was calculated from normalized within-repertoire ranks of inferred template counts. In a later analysis, generation probabilities were computed with a VDJ recombination model fitted to out-of-frame rearrangements, and the resulting probabilities were checked against IGoR. In a later analysis, hypergeometric tests were used to score TCR-TCR, TCR-HLA and TCR-CMV co-occurrence, with a repertoire-size bias correction applied to TCR pairs. To estimate false discovery rates, a later analysis permuted the HLA or CMV assignments 20 times. A later analysis grouped co-occurring TCRs with DBSCAN, adding TCRdist sequence similarity when clustering within HLA-allele-positive subsets. Repertoires with fewer than 30,000 or more than 120,000 public chains were left out of co-occurrence clustering, as were about five repertoires with anomalous nucleotide sharing. TCRdb mirrors the immuneACCESS table, restricted to in-frame sequences. Some clones are absent from its copies; in checked studies, under half trace to an unresolved V gene, and the reason for the others is unknown. The DNA was the basis for D and trimming; V, J and clone size are from that table. In all, the sample holds approximately 82,000 clones, and roughly 9.1% of those were seen once. Approximately 23% of the sample is held by the ten biggest clonotypes.

This record comes from a study of cytomegalovirus exposure and HLA in healthy donors (dated by TCRdb to 2015 to 2018). In terms of the full investigation: In an earlier analysis of roughly 590 of the donors, approximately 300 Gb of sequence data and some 120 million unique TCR beta sequences from about 179 million T cells were reported. In a later genetic analysis, genome-wide SNP genotypes for about three fifths of the roughly 670 donors were used, and that subset was treated as a discovery cohort. The study combined high-throughput TCR immunosequencing, statistical association of individual TCRs with disease status, and machine learning to predict cytomegalovirus infection status. Along with the roughly 700-subject first cohort, a separate validation cohort of 120 different subjects was used. The genetic ancestry cluster associated with self-reported Caucasian donors included 65% to 90% of the roughly 360 genotyped donors. The study profiled the T cell repertoires of fewer than 850 subjects by immunosequencing and related them to cytomegalovirus serostatus. Approximately 300 gigabases of sequencing data and roughly 80 million unique TCR sequences made up an early release that covered fewer than 650 HLA-typed donors. The later analysis used no new phenotypic data to find candidate immune exposures, relying instead on TCR beta sequences and their occurrence across donors. An earlier analysis of approximately 580 of the donors used high-throughput TCR beta sequencing to judge whether each TCR beta V gene segment behaved as functional or pseudogenic. The study aimed to test whether signatures of past pathogen exposure could be identified by cataloging public T cell receptors. A later analysis re-analyzed previously published TCR beta repertoires from approximately 670 donors and added high-resolution HLA genotyping to study TCR occurrence patterns. All discovery cohort repertoires had been generated on a single sequencing platform. A handful of DR-DQ haplotypes were handled as single units for association and clustering because linkage in the cohort was strong. Donor age, sex, ethnicity and CMV serostatus were collected together with the repertoire data. Typing coverage varied by locus: roughly 629-640 donors for A, B, C, DRB1 and DQB1; around 560 for DQA1; more than 600 for DPA1; roughly 470 for DPB1. Across around 400 genotyped donors of the cohort, an average of about 220,000 unique TCR beta nucleotide sequences per donor were sequenced, and roughly 20% of those sequences were non-productive. HLA typing covered class I and class II loci at four-digit resolution. What the work shows at the level of the full study, not this receptor alone: According to a later analysis, most CMV-associated TCR beta chains appeared to be HLA-restricted, and the HLA associations seemed to be driven largely by CMV exposure. A later analysis reported that several top co-occurrence clusters appeared linked to parvovirus B19, influenza, CMV and Epstein-Barr virus. A cluster of highly shared sequence variants was judged likely to be a technical artifact of the sequencing pipeline. Three of the identified cytomegalovirus-associated TCR beta chains were confirmed in vitro to be specific for cytomegalovirus antigens. CMV serostatus was the only immune exposure information available for the cohort. Compared with the roughly 710-donor mean, donors in an Asian-associated ancestry cluster had fewer N-insertions in productive TCRs, according to a later genetic analysis. In an earlier analysis of about 600 of the donors, most TCR beta V segments appeared in productive rearrangements about 90% or about 30% of the time, broadly matching IMGT annotations. Compared with equally common non-associated chains, HLA-associated TCR beta chains in a later analysis were more clonally expanded and had lower generation probabilities. Correlated functional status among segregating V segments might reflect linkage disequilibrium, but an unknown experimental factor could not be ruled out. Most TCR sequences were seen in very few donors, while some public TCRs were found in many individuals. Assigning TCR associations to individual alleles was difficult when HLA alleles, especially DR and DQ, strongly co-occurred. HLA typing was unavailable for some donors at each locus, so association tests used only the typed subset. A total of fewer than 200 TCR beta chains were listed by the study as associated with cytomegalovirus. The classifier was reported to diagnose cytomegalovirus status with high specificity and sensitivity in both the original and validation cohorts. According to the authors, the approach could potentially be generalized to other disease states and immunological phenotypes. The 87-base-pair reads could not distinguish some IMGT-functional V segments, including TRBV6-2 and TRBV6-3, so those segments were excluded. Because counts were too low, some 17 rarely observed V segments, including chromosome 9 orphons, were excluded from the earlier analysis of 500 to 700 of the donors. This cohort had only TCR beta chains sequenced, and the lack of alpha or paired-chain data limited which features could be detected. A later genetic analysis associated a missense DCLRE1C variant with V-gene and J-gene trimming of TCR beta chains, and an independent cohort replicated the association. In a later analysis, TCR association rates were found to vary across HLA loci, with the most associated TCRs seen for DRB1 alleles and the fewest for HLA-C alleles. In a later analysis, around 15,000 TCR beta sequences were associated with specific HLA alleles at a false discovery rate of 0.05. The presence/absence analyses assumed that sequencing depth was roughly uniform across donors, and that assumption may not be true. A further reported finding was that TCR beta sequences accurately predicted the HLA-A and HLA-B alleles for most subjects in the first cohort.

In total, roughly 670 healthy bone marrow donors made up the cohort. At the time of sampling, all cohort members were nominally healthy, though unrecorded immune exposures were likely present. The donor tested CMV seropositive, placing the donor among the 310 or so seropositive members of the cohort. A peripheral blood sample was provided by each donor, and peripheral blood mononuclear cells were used for TCR beta sequencing. Genomic DNA extraction from the blood cell samples was performed with the Qiagen DNeasy Blood Extraction Kit. The germline V gene specifies SGHTA as CDR1 and FQGNSA as CDR2. The CDR3 contains 15 residues, cysteine and phenylalanine counted. Of the read, only the CDR3 DNA is kept; its 45 bases are in frame from base 1. V is trimmed back by 0 bases and J by 2 bases, and the junction contains 1 base that no gene match accounts for.

Recombination linked TRBV7-2 to TRBJ2-1; TRBD2 lines up with 7 middle nucleotides. Sequencing was done on a sample of PBMCs. The sequence came from a man aged 60 to 69 in good health and CMV-seropositive. The CDR3 region: CASSLAGGTYNEQFF. The DNA reads TGTGCCAGCAGCTTAGCGGGAGGGACCTACAATGAGCAGTTCTTC.